What follows are 21 T cell receptor beta chains derived from one specimen sequenced in a study of blood T cell repertoires in COVID-19. Profiled with immunoSEQ multiplex PCR; TCRdb holds only in-frame clones, not every one. The sample lists fewer than 500,000 clones, about 80% occurring once. Material for sequencing was peripheral blood. The receptors shown here come from a human donor with acute or convalescent COVID-19. The donor label of this sample is uncertain.

The chain has TRBV29-1 and TRBJ2-7, with a tentative D call TRBD1 (6 bases). Germline V gene lookup returns CDR1 SQVTM and CDR2 ANQGSEA. The CDR3 loop spans 12 amino acids. Between the trimmed V and J ends, which lost 6 bases and 0 bases, there was a span of 9 bases. The CDR3 sequence: CSVRTVSYEQYF. Written as DNA, the CDR3 is TGCAGCGTGCGGACAGTCTCCTACGAGCAGTACTTC.

The chain employs TRBV11-2 and TRBJ1-1; D possibly corresponds to TRBD1 (6 bases). The germline gives CDR1 SGHAT, CDR2 FQNNGV. Trimming shortened V by 4 bases and J by 2 bases, and 11 bases separated the two germline ends. The CDR3 covers 14 residues. CDR3 coding DNA: TGTGCCAGCAGCTCCCGGGACACCAACACTGAAGCTTTCTTT. It encodes CASSSRDTNTEAFF. The full variable domain, with the rest looked up from reference TRBV11-2 and TRBJ1-1, is EAGVAQSPRYKIIEKRQSVAFWCNPISGHATLYWYQQILGQGPKLLIQFQNNGVVDDSQLPKDRFSAERLKGVDSTLKIQPAKLEDSAVYLCASSSRDTNTEAFFGQGTRLTVV.

The chain combines TRBV7-5 with TRBJ1-4; TRBD1 was called by the table and not checked on the DNA. TRBV7-5 is tagged as a pseudogene. The CDR3 is 17 residues long. This CDR3 is CVRSRKEQGAIGEKLFF. The DNA of the CDR3 is TGTGTCAGAAGCCGAAAGGAACAGGGGGCAATTGGTGAAAAACTGTTTTTT.

The sample holds one count of this clone. The chain uses TRBV9 and TRBJ1-3, with TRBD1 as a possible D gene (5 bases). The germline CDR1 and CDR2 sequences are SGDLS and YYNGEE. V was pared by 0 bases and J by 0 bases, with 10 bases between. This CDR3 has 16 residues. CDR3 sequence (DNA): TGTGCCAGCAGCGTAGGGAGGGACCTCTCTGGAAACACCATATATTTT. It codes for CASSVGRDLSGNTIYF.

CDR3 sequence (DNA): TGTGCCAGTAGTATTCTGGGCCAGGCGGGTCAGCCCCAGCATTTT. It translates to CASSILGQAGQPQHF. The chain links TRBV19 to TRBJ1-5; D uncertain. Germline CDR1 LNHDA, CDR2 SQIVND (reference sequence). The V gene lost 3 bases and the J gene lost 6 bases, with 15 bases spanning the gap. This CDR3 comprises 15 residues.

The V call is TRBV6-5, the J call TRBJ1-6; maybe TRBD1 (6 bases). The CDR3 is 14 amino acids. V was clipped by 8 bases and J by 9 bases, with 17 bases between them. CDR1 and CDR2 (germline): MNHEY, SVGAGI. The CDR3 DNA follows: TGTGCCAGCGGCCAGGACAGAGGGTTTTCACCCCTCCACTTT. It encodes CASGQDRGFSPLHF.

This clone occurred a few times. The J gene is TRBJ2-2, the V gene TRBV2, with a tentative D call TRBD1 (6 bases). Germline V gene lookup returns CDR1 SNHLY and CDR2 FYNNEI. The CDR3 extends over 15 amino acids. The V and J ends lost 4 bases and 4 bases respectively, with 13 bases between them. The CDR3 spells CASSVLDRFTGELFF. CDR3 DNA: TGTGCCAGCAGTGTCTTAGACAGGTTCACCGGGGAGCTGTTTTTT.

The table lists this clone with a few counts. The V gene is TRBV28, the J gene TRBJ1-3; a possible D gene is TRBD1 (6 bases). This CDR3 spans 16 amino acids. V shed 6 bases and J shed 1 base, with 16 bases lying between them. Germline V gives CDR1 MDHEN, CDR2 SYDVKM. CDR3 DNA sequence: TGTGCCAGCAGCTTTGTGGGGGCGGTATCTGGAAACACCATATATTTT. Its translation: CASSFVGAVSGNTIYF.

V and J are TRBV7-2 and TRBJ2-7; 10 bases are shared with TRBD2. The CDR3 runs 14 residues. In germline, CDR1 is SGHTA, CDR2 FQGNSA. Losses at the gene ends were 5 bases for V and 0 bases for J; bases not matched to a gene: 1. The CDR3 here is CASSRTSGSYEQYF. The CDR3 DNA reads as TGTGCCAGCAGCAGGACTAGCGGCTCCTACGAGCAGTACTTC.

Here the CDR3 DNA reads TGTGCCAGCAGTGAATCGACAGGGGGAGGCTACGAGCAGTACTTC. This translates into CASSESTGGGYEQYF. The V call is TRBV6-1, the J call TRBJ2-7; 9 nucleotides align to TRBD1. V dropped 2 bases and J dropped 3; count of bases not matched to a gene: 5. From germline, CDR1 is MNHNS and CDR2 SASEGT. The CDR3 is 15 amino acids.

This chain uses TRBV18 with TRBJ1-3, with no clear D. Trimming left V 1 base short and J 0 bases short, with 7 bases between. The germline V gene encodes CDR1 KGHSH and CDR2 LQKENI. The CDR3 length is 15 residues. The CDR3 loop is CASSPLEASGNTIYF. In nucleotides, the CDR3 is TGTGCCAGCTCACCACTAGAAGCCTCTGGAAACACCATATATTTT.

This chain connects TRBV5-1 to TRBJ1-3; D is possibly TRBD1 (5 bases). The ends were cut back, 4 bases at V and 1 base at J, with 15 bases in the middle. Per germline, CDR1 SGHRS and CDR2 YFSETQ. The CDR3 length is 16 residues. This chain's CDR3 is CASSTDARVSGNTIYF. The CDR3 nucleotides read TGCGCCAGCAGCACGGATGCCAGGGTATCTGGAAACACCATATATTTT.

This rearrangement joins TRBV29-1 to TRBJ2-7; 7 bases are a match to TRBD1. J was trimmed by 2 bases and V by 1 base; bases with no gene match: 5. CDR1 and CDR2 (germline): SQVTM, ANQGSEA. The CDR3 covers 14 residues. The DNA of the CDR3 is TGCAGCGTTGAAGGAGACAGGGCCCCCTACGAGCAGTACTTC. Translated: CSVEGDRAPYEQYF.

The chain joins TRBV4-1 to TRBJ1-1; 10 positions agree with TRBD1. CDR1 MGHRA and CDR2 YSYEKL come from the germline V gene. The CDR3 loop spans 18 amino acids. The J segment lost 4 bases and the V segment lost 2 bases, leaving 13 bases of the junction unmatched. The CDR3 DNA is TGCGCCAGCAGCCAATGGGGACAGGGGAATTTCGTTGGCACTGAAGCTTTCTTT. Protein: CASSQWGQGNFVGTEAFF.

V gene TRBV6-5 combines with J gene TRBJ1-1; 9 bases are shared with TRBD1. CDR3 length equals 14 residues. Germline V CDR1 and CDR2: MNHEY, SVGAGI. The V segment lost 2 bases and the J segment 5 bases; nucleotides outside the gene matches: 3. In DNA form, the CDR3 reads TGTGCCAGCAGTTACCAGACAGGGGGTACTGAAGCTTTCTTT. Protein product: CASSYQTGGTEAFF.

The CDR3 protein is CSVRKRGVYNEQFF. The CDR3 nucleotides are TGCAGCGTTCGGAAGCGGGGAGTCTACAATGAGCAGTTCTTC. V usage is TRBV29-1 and J usage is TRBJ2-1, with 7 bases identical to TRBD2. V lost 5 bases to trimming and J lost 3 bases; unmatched junction nucleotides: 7. Germline-derived CDR1 and CDR2 are SQVTM and ANQGSEA. The CDR3 runs to 14 residues.

This rearrangement joins TRBV6-1 to TRBJ1-1, with no clear D. The germline V gene encodes CDR1 MNHNS and CDR2 SASEGT. There are 15 residues in the CDR3. Trimming took 2 bases from V and 6 from J, leaving 16 bases between them. The DNA of the CDR3 is TGTGCCAGCAGTGAATTGTTCTCAGACTCCTCTGAAGCTTTCTTT. As protein: CASSELFSDSSEAFF.

The chain is built from TRBV5-6 and TRBJ1-1, with D hard to call. V was clipped by 0 bases and J by 3 bases, with 9 bases between them. Germline CDR1 SGHDT, CDR2 YYEEEE. There are 14 residues in the CDR3. CDR3 sequence reads: CASSLGWRDTEAFF. The CDR3 DNA is TGTGCCAGCAGCTTGGGTTGGAGGGACACTGAAGCTTTCTTT. Drawing the rest from reference TRBV5-6 and TRBJ1-1, the complete variable domain is DAGVTQSPTHLIKTRGQQVTLRCSPKSGHDTVSWYQQALGQGPQFIFQYYEEEERQRGNFPDRFSGHQFPNYSSELNVNALLLGDSALYLCASSLGWRDTEAFFGQGTRLTVV.

The V and J genes are TRBV7-9 and TRBJ1-2; D unclear. Germline V gene data show CDR1 as SEHNR and CDR2 as FQNEAQ (reference sequence). The CDR3 length is 15 residues. Deletions cut 5 bases from V and 4 bases from J, with 17 bases between. This CDR3 reads CASSPSGGRIYGYTF. Written as DNA, the CDR3 is TGTGCCAGCAGCCCCAGCGGCGGCAGAATCTATGGCTACACCTTC.

The gene calls are TRBV19 and TRBJ1-2; TRBD1 matches at 7 bases. The CDR3 has 15 residues. The germline V gene encodes CDR1 LNHDA and CDR2 SQIVND (reference sequence). After removal of 8 bases from V and 3 bases from J, the junction contained 12 bases not matched to a gene. Here the CDR3 DNA reads TGTGCCAGTCGAGACCCGGGACAGATTTACTATGGCTACACCTTC. Its protein product is CASRDPGQIYYGYTF. Complete variable domain (other parts from reference TRBV19 and TRBJ1-2): DGGITQSPKYLFRKEGQNVTLSCEQNLNHDAMYWYRQDPGQGLRLIYYSQIVNDFQKGDIAEGYSVSREKKESFPLTVTSAQKNPTAFYLCASRDPGQIYYGYTFGSGTRLTVV.

V is TRBV24-1 and J is TRBJ1-2; no firm D call. Germline V gene sequence: CDR1 KGHDR, CDR2 SFDVKD. The CDR3 has 11 residues. V shed 3 bases and J shed 6 bases, with 4 bases lying between them. The CDR3 coding sequence is TGTGCCACCAGTGATAGCCATGGCTACACCTTC. Residues: CATSDSHGYTF.